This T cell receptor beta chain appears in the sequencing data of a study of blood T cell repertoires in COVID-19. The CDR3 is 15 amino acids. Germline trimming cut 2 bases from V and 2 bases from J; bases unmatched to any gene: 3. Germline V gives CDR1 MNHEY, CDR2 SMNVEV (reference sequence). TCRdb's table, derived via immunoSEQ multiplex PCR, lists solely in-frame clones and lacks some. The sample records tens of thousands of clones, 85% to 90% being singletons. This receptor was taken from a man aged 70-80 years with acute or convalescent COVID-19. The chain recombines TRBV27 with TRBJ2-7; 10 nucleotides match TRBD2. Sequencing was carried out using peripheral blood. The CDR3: CASSLNGLAAYEQYF. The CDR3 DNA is TGTGCCAGCAGTTTAAATGGACTAGCGGCCTACGAGCAGTACTTC.